The 5 T cell receptor beta chains in this list originate from one sample, sequenced in a study of blood T cell repertoires in COVID-19. This table comes from immunoSEQ multiplex PCR, and its TCRdb copy is limited to in-frame clones, with some not included. The sample carries more than 95,000 clones, 85% recorded once. Sequenced: peripheral blood. The source is a woman older than 75 with acute or convalescent COVID-19.

The V and J genes are TRBV11-3 and TRBJ2-2; TRBD1 aligns across 10 bases. The J segment lost 4 bases and the V segment lost 1 base, leaving 3 bases of the junction unmatched. The CDR3 has 16 residues. Germline CDR1 is SGHNT and CDR2 is YENEEA. CDR3 nucleotide sequence: TGTGCCAGCAGCTTAGGAGGGACAGGGGCCACCGGGGAGCTGTTTTTT. Translated: CASSLGGTGATGELFF.

In its sample, this clone was seen once. V and J are TRBV6-1 and TRBJ1-1, with a possible D match to TRBD1 (5 bases). Between the trimmed V and J ends, which lost 8 bases and 4 bases, there was a span of 17 bases. The germline V gene encodes CDR1 MNHNS and CDR2 SASEGT. The CDR3 runs to 14 residues. The CDR3: CASGKARGGTEAFF. The CDR3 DNA reads TGTGCCAGCGGTAAAGCAAGGGGAGGCACTGAAGCTTTCTTT.

The J gene is TRBJ1-2, the V gene TRBV3-1 (or the pseudogene TRBV3-2), with TRBD1 matching 8 bases. Germline V lookup: CDR1 LGHDT, CDR2 YNNKEL (reference sequence). The CDR3 runs to 17 residues. Germline trimming cut 0 bases from V and 0 bases from J; bases unmatched to any gene: 6. CDR3 nucleotides: TGTGCCAGCAGCCAAGATATGGGGACAGGAGCTAACTATGGCTACACCTTC. Its protein is CASSQDMGTGANYGYTF.

This clone was found a few times. The chain employs TRBV27 and TRBJ1-1, with a possible D match to TRBD1 (5 bases). The germline V and J ends were trimmed by 5 bases and 2 bases, with 9 bases remaining between them. Per germline, CDR1 MNHEY and CDR2 SMNVEV (reference sequence). The CDR3 has 13 amino acids. The CDR3 here is CASSAQGNTEAFF. For the CDR3, the DNA is TGTGCCAGCAGTGCCCAGGGCAACACTGAAGCTTTCTTT.

V and J are TRBV27 and TRBJ2-7; 9 bases line up with TRBD1. This CDR3 has 14 residues. V trimming: 6 bases; J trimming: 7 bases; junction bases outside the gene matches: 10. In germline, CDR1 is MNHEY, CDR2 SMNVEV (reference sequence). CDR3 in amino acids: CASRRGQGSGEQYV. The CDR3 DNA reads TGTGCCAGCAGGCGCGGACAGGGGTCTGGGGAGCAGTACGTC.